The rows below give T cell receptor beta chains drawn from one sample of a study of shared clonotypes between healthy human individuals. Using immunoSEQ multiplex PCR, the repertoire was profiled, and TCRdb retains in-frame clones only, with some absent. The repertoire consists of some 2 million clones, with 85% to 95% occurring once and the leading ten covering around 0.13%. Sequencing was done on a sample of naive CD4+ T cells sorted from blood. The receptors shown here come from a man aged 18 to 30 in good health. The CDR3 runs from the conserved cysteine through the conserved F or W. The order of the fields is clone size, D gene, V gene, J gene, CDR3 DNA, CDR3 protein. D genes are given only for firm matches. Only some rows state a clone size, as once, few, many or a class for expanded clones.

-	-	TRBV5-1	TRBJ1-1	TGCGCCAGCAGCTTGTCGCCCCTCGTGCCCGTGGAGAACACTGAAGCTTTCTTT	CASSLSPLVPVENTEAFF
-	-	TRBV6-5	TRBJ1-2	TGTGCCAGCAGTTCAACAGGGAGACCTAACTATGGCTACACCTTC	CASSSTGRPNYGYTF
-	-	TRBV30	TRBJ1-2	TGTGCCTGGAGGTACGGGGGGGCCGGTGGCTACACCTTC	CAWRYGGAGGYTF
-	TRBD1	TRBV4-1	TRBJ1-2	TGCGCCAGCAGCCGCGGGACAGGGGTTAACTATGGCTACACCTTC	CASSRGTGVNYGYTF
-	TRBD2	TRBV9	TRBJ2-1	TGTGCCAGCAGCGTGGGGACGAATACTCCGGGACTAACGTACAATGAGCAGTTCTTC	CASSVGTNTPGLTYNEQFF
-	-	TRBV2	TRBJ2-1	TGTGCCAGCAGCGCTCTCAACTACAATGAGCAGTTCTTC	CASSALNYNEQFF
-	-	TRBV27	TRBJ2-7	TGTGCCAGCAGTCCTACAGGCACTAGCTCCTACGAGCAGTACTTC	CASSPTGTSSYEQYF
once	-	TRBV28	TRBJ1-4	TGTGCCAGCAGTTCCACAGCTACACCGGATGAAAAACTGTTTTTT	CASSSTATPDEKLFF
few	-	TRBV9	TRBJ1-5	TGTGCCAGCAGCGTGGGAGGGATGAACCAGCCCCAGCATTTT	CASSVGGMNQPQHF
-	TRBD2	TRBV5-1	TRBJ2-3	TGCGCCAGCAGCTTGGGTGTACTAGCGGGGGGCACAGATACGCAGTATTTT	CASSLGVLAGGTDTQYF
-	-	TRBV5-1	TRBJ1-5	TGCGCCAGCAGCCTGGAGGCGGGGAGCAATCAGCCCCAGCATTTT	CASSLEAGSNQPQHF
-	-	TRBV6-1	TRBJ2-4	TGTGCCAGCAGTGATGGCTATAAAAACATTCAGTACTTC	CASSDGYKNIQYF
many	-	TRBV5-4	TRBJ1-2	TGTGCCAGCACCCATAACCTGGGGTCTAACTATGGCTACACCTTC	CASTHNLGSNYGYTF
-	-	TRBV27	TRBJ2-2	TGTGCCAGCAGCCCCCGAGCACACGCGAACACCGGGGAGCTGTTTTTT	CASSPRAHANTGELFF
-	TRBD1	TRBV5-1	TRBJ1-2	TGCGCCAGCAGCTCTACAGGGGGCCAGGGATTTGCTGGAGGCTACACCTTC	CASSSTGGQGFAGGYTF
-	-	TRBV19	TRBJ2-1	TGTGCCAGTAAGGGTAGCGGAACATACAATGAGCAGTTCTTC	CASKGSGTYNEQFF
-	-	TRBV30	TRBJ2-1	TGTGCCTGGAGCATTACACGATTGGATGAGCAGTTCTTC	CAWSITRLDEQFF
-	TRBD1	TRBV2	TRBJ1-6	TGTGCCAGCGGAAGGGGGCTCAATAATTCACCCCTCCACTTT	CASGRGLNNSPLHF
-	TRBD2	TRBV5-4	TRBJ2-4	TGTGCCAGCAGCATTGGGACTAGCGGGGGGCGGGCCATTCAGTACTTC	CASSIGTSGGRAIQYF
-	-	TRBV6-5	TRBJ2-3	TGTGCCAGCAGCCCTCCGGGACGGACCACAGATACGCAGTATTTT	CASSPPGRTTDTQYF
-	-	TRBV28	TRBJ1-4	TGTGCCAGCAGTCGGGGACCCCTTAATGAAAAACTGTTTTTT	CASSRGPLNEKLFF
-	-	TRBV28	TRBJ1-6	TGTGCCAGCACCCTACGGCAGGGGCGGTCACCCCTCCACTTT	CASTLRQGRSPLHF
-	-	TRBV5-1	TRBJ1-6	TGCGCCAGCAGCTGGGGGGAGCCCAGCAATTCACCCCTCCACTTT	CASSWGEPSNSPLHF
-	-	TRBV29-1	TRBJ1-2	TGCAGCGTTGGAAGTCAGGGGAACTATGGCTACACCTTC	CSVGSQGNYGYTF
-	-	TRBV10-3	TRBJ2-5	TGTGCCATCAGCCTCCAAGAGACCCAGTACTTC	CAISLQETQYF
-	TRBD1	TRBV2	TRBJ1-1	TGTGCCAGCAGAGGGACAGCCTATGAAGCTTTCTTT	CASRGTAYEAFF
-	-	TRBV9	TRBJ1-3	TGTGCCAGCAGCACCGCCGGGACTCGAGCGGACACCATATATTTT	CASSTAGTRADTIYF
-	-	TRBV6-5	TRBJ2-3	TGTGCCAGCAGCCGCCTCGGGACCGCCGGAGATACGCAGTATTTT	CASSRLGTAGDTQYF
-	-	TRBV5-1	TRBJ2-3	TGCGCCAGCAGCACACTCACAGATACGCAGTATTTT	CASSTLTDTQYF
-	-	TRBV5-1	TRBJ2-3	TGCGCCAGCAGAGAGCAACCTTCGGCAGATACGCAGTATTTT	CASREQPSADTQYF
-	-	TRBV19	TRBJ1-1	TGTGCCAGTAGTATACCCAGGGTGAACACTGAAGCTTTCTTT	CASSIPRVNTEAFF
-	-	TRBV30	TRBJ2-2	TGTGCCTGGAGTGTGGCAACGAACACCGGGGAGCTGTTTTTT	CAWSVATNTGELFF
-	TRBD1	TRBV6-5	TRBJ1-1	TGTGCCAGCAGGGATACAGGGGGCGCATGGACTGAAGCTTTCTTT	CASRDTGGAWTEAFF
-	-	TRBV6-5	TRBJ2-2	TGTGCCAGCAGGGACAGATCGAACACCGGGGAGCTGTTTTTT	CASRDRSNTGELFF
-	-	TRBV18	TRBJ1-3	TGTGCCAGCTCACCCCAGACTGGAGATACCATATATTTT	CASSPQTGDTIYF
-	-	TRBV2	TRBJ2-7	TGTGCCAGCGTCGGCGGGGTTAGCTCCTACGAGCAGTACTTC	CASVGGVSSYEQYF
-	-	TRBV19	TRBJ1-2	TGTGCCAGTAGTGAGGGTTTCGGCTATGGCTACACCTTC	CASSEGFGYGYTF
-	TRBD2	TRBV5-4	TRBJ2-7	TGTGCCAGCAGTCGGACTAGCGGGAGAGCAAGTATTTCCTACGAGCAGTACTTC	CASSRTSGRASISYEQYF
-	TRBD2	TRBV25-1	TRBJ2-7	TGTGCCAGCAGTGAATACAGCGGGGGGGCGAACGAGCAGTACTTC	CASSEYSGGANEQYF
-	TRBD2	TRBV14	TRBJ2-5	TGTGCCAGCAGCCAGATAGCGGGGACCCAAGAGACCCAGTACTTC	CASSQIAGTQETQYF
-	TRBD1	TRBV9	TRBJ1-2	TGTGCCAGCAGCGACAGGGGAAAGGGCTACACCTTC	CASSDRGKGYTF
once	-	TRBV5-1	TRBJ1-4	TGCGCCAGCAGCCTGCCGGGGCTTGGGAATGAAAAACTGTTTTTT	CASSLPGLGNEKLFF
-	TRBD1	TRBV2	TRBJ2-7	TGTGCCAGCAGTTCGGGACAGGCTACCTACGAGCAGTACTTC	CASSSGQATYEQYF
-	-	TRBV7-2	TRBJ2-7	TGTGCCAGCAGCGACGGGCGGAGCTACGAGCAGTACTTC	CASSDGRSYEQYF
-	-	TRBV2	TRBJ2-5	TGTGCCAGCAGTGACAGGGTTTCAGAGACCCAGTACTTC	CASSDRVSETQYF
-	TRBD1	TRBV10-3	TRBJ1-5	TGTGCCATCAGTGGGGGGGACAGCAATAGCAATCAGCCCCAGCATTTT	CAISGGDSNSNQPQHF
-	TRBD1	TRBV7-2	TRBJ1-6	TGTGCCAGCAGCTTAGATTACAGGGGAGGGTCACCCCTCCACTTT	CASSLDYRGGSPLHF
-	-	TRBV29-1	TRBJ2-2	TGCAGCACCAGCGCGGGGTACGGGGAGCTGTTTTTT	CSTSAGYGELFF
-	TRBD1	TRBV30	TRBJ2-1	TGTGCCTGGAAGTTGGGCAGACAGGGTGAGCAGTTCTTC	CAWKLGRQGEQFF
-	TRBD1	TRBV6-1	TRBJ2-7	TGTGCCAGCAGAACGACCTACAGGGGGACCTACGAGCAGTACTTC	CASRTTYRGTYEQYF
-	TRBD2	TRBV16	TRBJ2-7	TGTGCCAGCAGCCAATCCGCTGCGGGAGCCGACTACGAGCAGTACTTC	CASSQSAAGADYEQYF
-	-	TRBV7-8	TRBJ1-1	TGTGCCAGCAGCCAAGGACAGTTTGTAATGAACACTGAAGCTTTCTTT	CASSQGQFVMNTEAFF
-	-	TRBV28	TRBJ1-5	TGTGCCAGCAGGACACCTAATCAGCCCCAGCATTTT	CASRTPNQPQHF
-	-	TRBV15	TRBJ1-5	TGTGCCACCAGCAGAGGGAATCAGCCCCAGCATTTT	CATSRGNQPQHF
-	-	TRBV7-2	TRBJ2-5	TGTGCCAGCAGCTTAGCGGGGGCTACTCAAGAGACCCAGTACTTC	CASSLAGATQETQYF
-	-	TRBV6-1	TRBJ2-1	TGTGCCAGCAGTGTGCCAGGAGGCAATGAGCAGTTCTTC	CASSVPGGNEQFF
-	TRBD2	TRBV5-1	TRBJ2-1	TGCGCCAGCAGCCCTACTAGCGCAGGGTACAATGAGCAGTTCTTC	CASSPTSAGYNEQFF
-	-	TRBV5-1	TRBJ2-7	TGCGCCAGCAGCTTGGACGTCGGGACTTACTACGAGCAGTACTTC	CASSLDVGTYYEQYF
-	TRBD1	TRBV6-1	TRBJ1-5	TGTGCCAGCAGTAACCAGGGGGCCGGCAATCAGCCCCAGCATTTT	CASSNQGAGNQPQHF